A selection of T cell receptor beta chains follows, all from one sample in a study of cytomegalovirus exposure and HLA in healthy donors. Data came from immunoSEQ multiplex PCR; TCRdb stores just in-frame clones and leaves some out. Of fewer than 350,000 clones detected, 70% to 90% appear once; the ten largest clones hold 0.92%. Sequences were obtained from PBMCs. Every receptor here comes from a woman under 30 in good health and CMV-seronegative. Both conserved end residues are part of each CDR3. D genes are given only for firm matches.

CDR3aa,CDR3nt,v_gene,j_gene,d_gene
CASSHSIGGLGYTF,TGCGCCAGCAGCCACTCAATTGGAGGTCTTGGCTACACCTTC,TRBV4-1,TRBJ1-2,.
CASSPLPGSNQPQHF,TGTGCCAGCAGCCCCCTCCCGGGAAGCAATCAGCCCCAGCATTTT,TRBV7-2,TRBJ1-5,.
CASSRNWGTGNQPQHF,TGTGCCAGTAGCCGGAATTGGGGCACGGGCAATCAGCCCCAGCATTTT,TRBV19,TRBJ1-5,.
CAIRAGGVNEQFF,TGTGCTATTAGGGCGGGAGGCGTAAATGAGCAGTTCTTC,TRBV10-3,TRBJ2-1,TRBD2
CASSLGGITYEQYF,TGTGCCAGCAGTTTAGGGGGGATCACCTACGAGCAGTACTTC,TRBV28,TRBJ2-7,.
CASLHGGGNNEKLFF,TGTGCCAGCCTCCACGGGGGGGGAAATAATGAAAAACTGTTTTTT,TRBV6-1,TRBJ1-4,.
CASSLDRAGGYNEQFF,TGTGCCAGCAGCTTAGATCGAGCGGGAGGGTACAATGAGCAGTTCTTC,TRBV11-2,TRBJ2-1,TRBD2
CASSEGTTMKEREGFGANTGELFF,TGTGCCAGCAGTGAAGGTACCACGATGAAAGAGCGGGAGGGTTTCGGCGCGAACACCGGGGAGCTGTTTTTT,TRBV6-1,TRBJ2-2,TRBD2
CASSESSRLETQYF,TGCGCCAGCAGTGAGTCGTCCCGTCTAGAGACCCAGTACTTC,TRBV10-1,TRBJ2-5,.
CASSKQGQSSYEQYF,TGCGCCAGCAGTAAACAGGGCCAGAGCTCCTACGAGCAGTACTTC,TRBV5-1,TRBJ2-7,.
CASSPSRDNEQFF,TGTGCCAGCTCACCAAGTCGCGACAATGAGCAGTTCTTC,TRBV18,TRBJ2-1,.
CASRLSGTGPGELFF,TGTGCCAGCAGACTTAGCGGGACAGGGCCCGGGGAGCTGTTTTTT,TRBV2,TRBJ2-2,.
CASSVGWTGENIQYF,TGTGCCAGCAGCGTAGGTTGGACAGGGGAGAACATTCAGTACTTC,TRBV9,TRBJ2-4,TRBD1
CASSTEGLTDTQYF,TGTGCCAGCAGTACTGAGGGCCTCACAGATACGCAGTATTTT,TRBV7-6,TRBJ2-3,.
CASNSGIPTDTQYF,TGTGCCAGTAACTCCGGGATACCCACAGATACGCAGTATTTT,TRBV19,TRBJ2-3,.